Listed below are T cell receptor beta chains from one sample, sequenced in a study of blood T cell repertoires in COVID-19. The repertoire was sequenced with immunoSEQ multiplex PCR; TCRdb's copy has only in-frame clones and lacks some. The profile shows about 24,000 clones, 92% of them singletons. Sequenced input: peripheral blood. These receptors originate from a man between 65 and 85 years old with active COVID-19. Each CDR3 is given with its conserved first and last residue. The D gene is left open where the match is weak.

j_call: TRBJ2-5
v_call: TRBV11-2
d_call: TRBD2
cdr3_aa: CASSAIPGGSGKGETQYF
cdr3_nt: TGTGCCAGCAGCGCGATTCCGGGGGGTAGCGGGAAGGGAGAGACCCAGTACTTC

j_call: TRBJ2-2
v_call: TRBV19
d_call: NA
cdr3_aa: CASSTQNTGELFF
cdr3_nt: TGTGCCAGTAGTACCCAGAACACCGGGGAGCTGTTTTTT

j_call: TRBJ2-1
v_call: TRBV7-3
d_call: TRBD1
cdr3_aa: CASSLGQGVYNEQFF
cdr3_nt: TGTGCCAGCAGCTTGGGACAGGGAGTCTACAATGAGCAGTTCTTC

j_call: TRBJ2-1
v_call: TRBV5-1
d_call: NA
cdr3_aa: CASSPRPATYNEQFF
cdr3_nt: TGCGCCAGCAGCCCTCGGCCAGCGACCTACAATGAGCAGTTCTTC

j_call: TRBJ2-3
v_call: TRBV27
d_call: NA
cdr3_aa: CASTTTRDLTDTQYF
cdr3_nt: TGTGCCAGCACAACTACTAGAGACCTCACAGATACGCAGTATTTT

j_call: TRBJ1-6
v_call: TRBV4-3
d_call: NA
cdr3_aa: CASSQDARAPLHF
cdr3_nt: TGCGCCAGCAGCCAAGATGCCAGGGCACCCCTCCACTTT

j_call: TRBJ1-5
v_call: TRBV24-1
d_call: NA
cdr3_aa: CATSEPRGAQHF
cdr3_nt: TGTGCCACCAGTGAACCCCGGGGAGCCCAGCATTTT

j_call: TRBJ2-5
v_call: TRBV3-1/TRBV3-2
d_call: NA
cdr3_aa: CASSQDPPGGETQYF
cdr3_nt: TGTGCCAGCAGCCAAGATCCGCCAGGGGGGGAGACCCAGTACTTC

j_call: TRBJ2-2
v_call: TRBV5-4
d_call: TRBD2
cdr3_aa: CASSLAVLAGGTGELFF
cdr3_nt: TGTGCCAGCAGCTTGGCTGTACTAGCGGGAGGCACCGGGGAGCTGTTTTTT

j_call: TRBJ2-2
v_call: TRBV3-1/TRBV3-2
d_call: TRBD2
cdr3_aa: CASTPGLAGAPFTGELFF
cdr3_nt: TGTGCCAGCACCCCAGGACTAGCGGGAGCCCCCTTCACCGGGGAGCTGTTTTTT